The 22 T cell receptor beta chains below all came from one sample that was sequenced in a study of identical twins. TCRdb fed the 5' RACE reads into MiXCR, producing one record per CDR3 protein. The data show hundreds of thousands of distinct CDR3 sequences, roughly 9.4% seen once. The specimen was memory (CD45RO+) T cells sorted from blood. These receptors originate from a woman aged 18-29 years in good health.

This clonotype was seen a handful of times. The rearrangement uses TRBV6-2 or TRBV6-3 and TRBJ1-2, with D hard to call. The CDR3 has 12 residues. V dropped 5 bases and J dropped 7 bases, with 11 bases sitting between them. Germline V gene lookup returns CDR1 MNHEY and CDR2 SVGEGT. CDR3 bases: TGTGCCAGCAGTCTCCTACATGGTGGCTACACCTTC. It translates to CASSLLHGGYTF.

CDR3 in DNA: TGCGCCAGCACCGGGACCCGGTCTGGCGAGCAGTTCTTC. Protein: CASTGTRSGEQFF. The chain links TRBV10-1 to TRBJ2-1, with D perhaps matching TRBD1 or TRBD2 (5 bases each). This CDR3 has 13 residues. Trimming removed 7 bases at V and 10 bases at J, with 17 bases between. Germline V gene sequence: CDR1 WNHNN, CDR2 SYGVQD (reference sequence).

This clonotype turned up a few times. Written as DNA, the CDR3 is TGCAGTGCGTTGACAGGGGTCAGGCAGCCCCAGCATTTT. Encoded protein: CSALTGVRQPQHF. The rearrangement links TRBV20-1 to TRBJ1-5; TRBD1 agrees at 8 bases. Trimming cost V 6 bases and J 7 bases; bases outside gene matches: 8. The CDR3 runs 13 residues. CDR1 and CDR2 (germline): DFQATT, SNEGSKA (reference sequence).

At least ten counts were recorded for this clonotype. The rearrangement joins TRBV7-2 to TRBJ1-5; D is unclear. This CDR3 contains 14 residues. The V end lost 5 bases, the J end lost 2 bases, and 10 bases lay between the germline ends. The V gene's germline CDR1 is SGHTA and CDR2 FQGNSA. The CDR3 here is CASSDLQGNQPQHF. CDR3 in DNA: TGTGCCAGCAGCGATTTGCAGGGCAATCAGCCCCAGCATTTT.

J is TRBJ2-3 and V is TRBV20-1, with TRBD1 matching over 8 bases. The V gene's germline CDR1 is DFQATT and CDR2 SNEGSKA (reference sequence). J lost 5 bases, V lost 2 bases, and 9 bases had no gene match. The CDR3 extends over 15 amino acids. CDR3: CSARSGQESGDTQYF. DNA for the CDR3: TGCAGTGCTAGATCGGGACAGGAATCAGGAGATACGCAGTATTTT.

There are a few counts of this clonotype. The chain joins TRBV20-1 to TRBJ2-7; D gene unclear. V lost 6 bases, J lost 4 bases, and 16 bases lay in between. CDR3 length: 13 amino acids. The germline CDR1 and CDR2 sequences are DFQATT and SNEGSKA (reference sequence). This CDR3 is CSALELGAYEQYF. Here the CDR3 DNA reads TGCAGTGCCCTGGAGCTAGGTGCTTACGAGCAGTACTTC.

A few counts support this clonotype. The genes are TRBV11-3 and TRBJ2-1, with 7 bases lining up with TRBD2. This CDR3 has 15 residues. Germline CDR1 and CDR2: SGHNT and YENEEA. V lost 5 bases and J lost 8; bases outside the gene matches: 12. The CDR3 loop is CASSPPSLASDEQFF. In DNA, the CDR3 is TGTGCCAGCAGCCCCCCCTCACTAGCGTCCGATGAGCAGTTCTTC.

This clonotype appeared a few times. This chain connects TRBV7-2 to TRBJ2-3; a weak D match, TRBD2 (5 bases). Germline V gives CDR1 SGHTA, CDR2 FQGNSA. V lost 1 base and J 6 bases, leaving 17 bases between the germline ends. CDR3 length: 16 residues. The CDR3 loop is CASSLGASRYVDTQYF. CDR3 bases: TGTGCCAGCAGCTTAGGTGCTAGCCGGTATGTGGATACGCAGTATTTT. Combining the CDR3 with reference TRBV7-2 and TRBJ2-3 gives the whole variable domain GAGVSQSPSNKVTEKGKDVELRCDPISGHTALYWYRQSLGQGLEFLIYFQGNSAPDKSGLPSDRFSAERTGGSVSTLTIQRTQQEDSAVYLCASSLGASRYVDTQYFGPGTRLTVL.

A word on this clonotype: This clone may be a read error of a much larger clone one base away. The chain uses TRBV20-1 and TRBJ1-1; possibly TRBD1 for D (6 bases). CDR1 is DFQATT and CDR2 is SNEGSKA in the germline V gene (reference sequence). This CDR3 contains 11 residues. The CDR3 DNA sequence: TGCAGTGCTGAAGGGGGAACTGAAGTTTTCTTT. This encodes CSAEGGTEVFF.

This clonotype has just a few counts. The chain has TRBV20-1 and TRBJ2-4, with a weak D call TRBD2 (5 bases). Trimming pared 4 bases from V and 2 bases from J, leaving 12 bases between. This CDR3 has 14 amino acids. Germline-derived CDR1 and CDR2 are DFQATT and SNEGSKA (reference sequence). CDR3 coding DNA: TGCAGTGCTAAATCGGGGTCTCCCAAAAACATTCAGTACTTC. This sequence encodes CSAKSGSPKNIQYF.

This clonotype was found a few times. The chain couples TRBV20-1 to TRBJ2-7, with a weak D call TRBD1 (5 bases). CDR1 and CDR2 from the germline V gene are DFQATT and SNEGSKA (reference sequence). The CDR3 spans 12 residues. V was clipped by 3 bases and J by 5 bases, with 11 bases between them. CDR3 nucleotide sequence: TGCAGTGCTAGCCCTCGCAGGGACGAGCAGTACTTC. Residues: CSASPRRDEQYF.

The rearrangement links TRBV6-5 to TRBJ2-7; D may be TRBD2 (5 bases). The CDR3 is made up of 14 amino acids. Germline V gene sequence: CDR1 MNHEY, CDR2 SVGAGI. Trimming took 0 bases from V and 2 from J, leaving 8 bases between them. The CDR3 nucleotides read TGTGCCAGCAGTTACTCGAGACTACCCTACGAGCAGTACTTC. This sequence encodes CASSYSRLPYEQYF.

This clonotype was counted many times. The chain combines TRBV29-1 with TRBJ2-7; 7 bases align to TRBD1. Per germline, CDR1 SQVTM and CDR2 ANQGSEA. The trim removed 3 bases at V and 1 base at J, leaving 3 bases unmatched. The CDR3 is 13 residues long. The CDR3 DNA follows: TGCAGCGTTGACGGACAGGATTCCTACGAGCAGTACTTC. Its translation is CSVDGQDSYEQYF.

This clonotype was found a few times. The genes are TRBV4-2 and TRBJ1-1; D is possibly TRBD1 (5 bases). Germline CDR1 reads LGHNA; CDR2 reads YNFKEQ. This CDR3 is 16 amino acids long. V was trimmed by 0 bases and J by 0 bases, leaving 11 bases between them. The CDR3 bases are TGTGCCAGCAGCCAAGATCGTACCAGGGTGAACACTGAAGCTTTCTTT. It yields the protein CASSQDRTRVNTEAFF.

This clonotype was seen a handful of times. The rearrangement uses TRBV7-2 and TRBJ1-1, with D possibly TRBD1 on 6 matching bases. With 1 base removed from V and 10 bases from J, the gap between germline ends came to 13 bases. The germline V gene has CDR1 SGHTA and CDR2 FQGNSA. The CDR3 runs 13 residues. CDR3 in amino acids: CASSLEGGVGAFF. The CDR3 DNA reads TGTGCCAGCAGCTTAGAAGGGGGGGTCGGAGCTTTCTTT. Variable domain in full (rest from reference TRBV7-2 and TRBJ1-1): GAGVSQSPSNKVTEKGKDVELRCDPISGHTALYWYRQSLGQGLEFLIYFQGNSAPDKSGLPSDRFSAERTGGSVSTLTIQRTQQEDSAVYLCASSLEGGVGAFFGQGTRLTVV.

The chain recombines TRBV2 with TRBJ2-1, with no clear D. This CDR3 has 12 amino acids. V was shortened by 6 bases and J by 5 bases, with 8 bases between the two germline ends. The germline V gene has CDR1 SNHLY and CDR2 FYNNEI. The CDR3 bases are TGTGCCAGCAGGGCGGACCACAATGAGCAGTTCTTC. Translated: CASRADHNEQFF.

The chain recombines TRBV6-2 or TRBV6-3 with TRBJ2-7; tentatively, D is TRBD2 (6 bases). CDR3 length: 15 residues. The germline V gene encodes CDR1 MNHEY and CDR2 SVGEGT. V was clipped by 5 bases and J by 2 bases, with 16 bases between them. The CDR3 spells CASSLHSGLAYEQYF. The CDR3 DNA reads as TGTGCCAGCAGTCTACATAGCGGTCTAGCCTACGAGCAGTACTTC.

This clonotype was seen only a few times. The chain uses TRBV6-5 and TRBJ2-1, with no clear D. The CDR3 has 11 amino acids. The V end lost 6 bases, the J end lost 7 bases, and 7 bases lay between the germline ends. Germline loops: CDR1 MNHEY, CDR2 SVGAGI. The CDR3 region has the DNA TGTGCCAGCAGAAATTGGAATGAGCAGTTCTTC. It yields the protein CASRNWNEQFF.

This clonotype was detected many times. V is TRBV11-2 and J is TRBJ1-1; unclear D gene. The V and J ends lost 6 bases and 1 base respectively, with 12 bases between them. Looked up from germline, CDR1 is SGHAT and CDR2 is FQNNGV. CDR3 length: 14 amino acids. DNA of the CDR3: TGTGCCAGCAGTTCAGGAGTCTCGAACACTGAAGCTTTCTTT. This translates into CASSSGVSNTEAFF.

This clonotype was observed a few times. The gene calls are TRBV21-1 and TRBJ1-5. TRBV21-1 is marked as a pseudogene. CDR3 size: 14 residues. The CDR3 DNA reads TGTGCCAGCAGCCTGGGAGGGACACTACGGCCCCAGCATTTT. Its translation: CASSLGGTLRPQHF.

The V and J genes are TRBV14 and TRBJ2-3, with D tentatively TRBD1 or TRBD2 (5 bases each). V lost 2 bases, J lost 6 bases, and 12 bases lay in between. Germline-derived CDR1 and CDR2 are SGHDN and FVKESK. This CDR3 region has 14 residues. The CDR3 DNA follows: TGTGCCAGCAGCCAATTCGGGGCACAGGATACGCAGTATTTT. It is translated as CASSQFGAQDTQYF. Full variable domain (outside the CDR3, taken from reference TRBV14 and TRBJ2-3): EAGVTQFPSHSVIEKGQTVTLRCDPISGHDNLYWYRRVMGKEIKFLLHFVKESKQDESGMPNNRFLAERTGGTYSTLKVQPAELEDSGVYFCASSQFGAQDTQYFGPGTRLTVL.

This clonotype was counted only a few times. The chain has TRBV7-2 and TRBJ2-7; possibly TRBD1 for D (6 bases). Germline loops: CDR1 SGHTA, CDR2 FQGNSA. V lost 1 base and J lost 2, with 12 bases in between. This CDR3 region has 15 residues. In nucleotides, the CDR3 is TGTGCCAGCAGCTTAGTTGCAGGGGTGACCTACGAGCAGTACTTC. Translating gives CASSLVAGVTYEQYF.